The sequence of this T cell receptor beta chain was determined in a study of T cell changes during pregnancy in multiple sclerosis. Germline V gives CDR1 SGDLS, CDR2 YYNGEE. The V and J ends lost 2 bases and 3 bases respectively, with 6 bases between them. This CDR3 contains 12 residues. Libraries were prepared by immunoSEQ multiplex PCR; TCRdb keeps only in-frame clonotypes and omits some of them. The sample lists about 60,000 clones; 91% were seen once. The sample here was peripheral blood, taken before pregnancy. The chain combines TRBV9 with TRBJ2-7; D perhaps matches TRBD2 (6 bases). The TCR was taken from a female donor with multiple sclerosis, enrolled in a pregnancy study. The CDR3 sequence: CASSVRDYEQYF. CDR3 nucleotide sequence: TGTGCCAGCAGCGTGCGGGACTACGAGCAGTACTTC.